A single T cell receptor (beta chain) is shown here with its context. Its matching antigen is unknown. This sample was included in a study of cytomegalovirus exposure and HLA in healthy donors. Vbeta (60) and Jbeta (13) primers were used in the PCR. The data were produced by immunoSEQ multiplex PCR, yet TCRdb's version contains in-frame clones alone and is incomplete. The sample lists some 130,000 clones, 77% occurring once. Study results and limitations: Later, an analysis found that common viral pathogens appeared to be linked with several of the most significant clusters. Reported findings show TCR beta sequences accurately forecast HLA-A and HLA-B alleles in most subjects. In a later analysis, donors in an Asian-associated ancestry cluster reportedly had fewer N-insertions in productive TCRs than the cohort mean. Later analysis revealed greater clonal expansion in HLA-associated TCR beta chains than in equally common others.

The CDR3 has 15 amino acids. Germline loops: CDR1 KGHSH, CDR2 LQKENI. Trimming at V came to 6 bases and at J to 6 bases, leaving 7 bases not matched to a gene. Sequencing was done on a sample of PBMCs. This clonotype was obtained from a male donor in good health and CMV-seronegative. The V gene is TRBV18, the J gene TRBJ2-3; TRBD2 matches 12 bases. The CDR3 bases are TGTGCCAGCTCCCGACTAGCGGGAGCGACGGATACGCAGTATTTT. Translation: CASSRLAGATDTQYF. Complete variable domain (other parts from reference TRBV18 and TRBJ2-3): NAGVMQNPRHLVRRRGQEARLRCSPMKGHSHVYWYRQLPEEGLKFMVYLQKENIIDESGMPKERFSAEFPKEGPSILRIQQVVRGDSAAYFCASSRLAGATDTQYFGPGTRLTVL.